The present T cell receptor (beta chain) was sequenced within a study of CD8+ T cells in alopecia areata. Study information: The protocol delivered tofacitinib for 6 to 18 months, then withdrew it for 6 months. Scoring treated patients' severity relied on the percentage of scalp area affected.

The study, taken as a whole, reports: Only a single nonresponder existed, so baseline CD8+ expansion links stay unclear. Whereas mice showed it more clearly, TCR sharing across patients was murkier, possibly because of HLA.

Sequencing relied on a cDNA template that was reverse transcribed from extracted RNA. The data were produced by immunoSEQ multiplex PCR, yet TCRdb's version contains in-frame clones alone and is incomplete. The table includes about 220,000 clones, around 57% detected once. V shed 4 bases and J 8 bases; nucleotides not matched to a gene: 8. The germline gives CDR1 LGHNA, CDR2 YNFKEQ. The CDR3 runs 14 residues. Sample treatment: oral pan-JAK inhibitor, 5-10 mg twice daily. About this clone: The antigen remains unidentified.

This TCR came from a human donor with alopecia areata. The chain carries TRBV4-2 and TRBJ2-3; 8 positions agree with TRBD1. The source was CD4+ T cells sorted from blood, collected at week 4, from a patient treated with tofacitinib. CDR3 loop: CASSPQGVATTQYF. In DNA form, the CDR3 reads TGTGCCAGCAGCCCACAGGGGGTAGCGACTACGCAGTATTTT.